A selection of T cell receptor beta chains follows, all from one sample in a study of blood T cells in healthy people across ages. TCRdb analysed the 5' RACE reads with MiXCR anew, one entry per CDR3 protein. This sample carries about 1.8 million distinct CDR3 sequences, approximately 50% of them seen once, and the ten largest clones take over 2%. The specimen sequenced was blood. The origin of the receptors is a woman aged 35 to 49 in good health. Each CDR3 is given with its conserved first and last residue. A D gene is named only where the DNA matches it firmly. Size is omitted from some rows. Given values are once, few, many or a class for expanded clones.

CDR3: CASSSPSRGSGGYTF
DNA: TGTGCCAGCAGTTCGCCTTCGCGGGGCTCTGGCGGCTACACCTTC
size: -
V: TRBV12-3/TRBV12-4
J: TRBJ1-2
D: -

CDR3: CASSLGSEGRGETQYF
DNA: TGTGCCAGCAGCTTAGGGTCAGAAGGACGTGGGGAGACCCAGTACTTC
size: once
V: TRBV13
J: TRBJ2-5
D: -

CDR3: CATSDRTGDTKNIQYF
DNA: TGTGCCACCAGTGACCGGACAGGGGACACCAAAAACATTCAGTACTTC
size: few
V: TRBV24-1
J: TRBJ2-4
D: TRBD1

CDR3: CSAPRSGRSDTQYF
DNA: TGCAGTGCGCCCCGGTCGGGGCGCTCAGATACGCAGTATTTT
size: -
V: TRBV20-1
J: TRBJ2-3
D: -

CDR3: CASRTFMNTEAFF
DNA: TGTGCCAGCAGAACCTTCATGAACACTGAAGCTTTCTTT
size: -
V: TRBV12-3/TRBV12-4
J: TRBJ1-1
D: -

CDR3: CSARGEFKLANYGYTF
DNA: TGCAGTGCTAGAGGGGAATTTAAACTCGCTAACTATGGCTACACCTTC
size: -
V: TRBV20-1
J: TRBJ1-2
D: -

CDR3: CASSSRLDVETQYF
DNA: TGTGCCAGCAGCTCTCGACTCGATGTGGAGACCCAGTACTTC
size: few
V: TRBV7-2
J: TRBJ2-5
D: -

CDR3: CASSYSGGATGELFF
DNA: TGTGCCAGCAGCTATAGCGGGGGGGCCACCGGGGAGCTGTTTTTT
size: -
V: TRBV7-8
J: TRBJ2-2
D: TRBD2

CDR3: CASSSRGKNIQYF
DNA: TGTGCCAGCAGCTCAAGGGGAAAAAACATTCAGTACTTC
size: -
V: TRBV7-2
J: TRBJ2-4
D: -

CDR3: CASSGTGTGQREQYF
DNA: TGTGCCAGCAGCGGGACCGGGACAGGGCAACGCGAGCAGTACTTC
size: -
V: TRBV28
J: TRBJ2-7
D: TRBD1

CDR3: CASSLADQGRAFF
DNA: TGTGCCAGCAGCTTAGCCGATCAGGGGAGAGCTTTCTTT
size: once
V: TRBV7-9
J: TRBJ1-1
D: -

CDR3: CASSVGPSGANEQFF
DNA: TGTGCCAGCAGCGTAGGTCCTAGCGGGGCAAATGAGCAGTTCTTC
size: -
V: TRBV9
J: TRBJ2-1
D: TRBD2

CDR3: CASSRTEGLYGYTF
DNA: TGCGCCAGCAGTAGGACGGAAGGGTTATATGGCTACACCTTC
size: -
V: TRBV4-3
J: TRBJ1-2
D: -

CDR3: CATFKRTGEVTQYF
DNA: TGTGCCACCTTCAAACGGACGGGGGAAGTGACCCAGTACTTC
size: -
V: TRBV2
J: TRBJ2-5
D: -

CDR3: CASSPEERGGVYEQYF
DNA: TGCGCCAGCAGCCCAGAAGAGAGGGGAGGGGTATACGAGCAGTACTTC
size: -
V: TRBV4-1
J: TRBJ2-7
D: TRBD2

CDR3: CASSSQGAADTQYF
DNA: TGTGCCAGCAGCTCACAGGGGGCGGCAGATACGCAGTATTTT
size: few
V: TRBV7-2
J: TRBJ2-3
D: TRBD1

CDR3: CSARKRGDTQYF
DNA: TGCAGTGCTAGAAAACGGGGGGATACGCAGTATTTT
size: -
V: TRBV20-1
J: TRBJ2-3
D: -

CDR3: CASSQDPGASYNEQFF
DNA: TGTGCCAGCAGCCAAGATCCGGGGGCCTCCTACAATGAGCAGTTCTTC
size: few
V: TRBV4-2
J: TRBJ2-1
D: -

CDR3: CASSLTGQDGDEQFF
DNA: TGTGCCAGCAGCTTAACGGGACAGGATGGAGATGAGCAGTTCTTC
size: -
V: TRBV7-3
J: TRBJ2-1
D: TRBD1

CDR3: CASSPSTLGDTQYF
DNA: TGTGCCAGCAGCCCTTCCACGCTGGGGGATACGCAGTATTTT
size: -
V: TRBV4-2
J: TRBJ2-3
D: -

CDR3: CASHDGPYEQYF
DNA: TGTGCCAGCCACGACGGACCCTACGAGCAGTACTTC
size: few
V: TRBV28
J: TRBJ2-7
D: -

CDR3: CASRNLGGGTDTQYF
DNA: TGTGCCAGCAGGAATCTAGGGGGTGGGACAGATACGCAGTATTTT
size: -
V: TRBV6-5
J: TRBJ2-3
D: -

CDR3: CASRGLPYEQYF
DNA: TGTGCCAGCCGAGGTCTCCCCTACGAGCAGTACTTC
size: -
V: TRBV2
J: TRBJ2-7
D: -

CDR3: CASSGRVRGYEQFF
DNA: TGTGCCAGCAGTGGTCGTGTCCGTGGTTATGAGCAGTTCTTC
size: -
V: TRBV2
J: TRBJ2-1
D: -

CDR3: CASSLAGQFNEQYF
DNA: TGCGCCAGCAGCTTGGCCGGGCAGTTCAACGAGCAGTACTTC
size: many
V: TRBV5-1
J: TRBJ2-7
D: -

CDR3: CASSLGRMSTDTQYF
DNA: TGTGCCAGCAGCTTAGGACGGATGAGCACAGATACGCAGTATTTT
size: -
V: TRBV7-2
J: TRBJ2-3
D: -